Below, one TCR beta chain is given with its context. Its antigen is not known. The sample comes from a study of T-cell memory formation after mild COVID-19. Study-wide points: There was a balanced CD4/CD8 profile in clones contracting day 15 to 85, and later expanders leaned CD4+.

TCRdb reprocessed the 5' RACE reads with MiXCR, giving one entry per CDR3 protein. Here the sample spans 250,000 to 400,000 distinct CDR3 sequences, 14% being singletons. Germline V gives CDR1 SEHNR, CDR2 FQNEAQ (reference sequence). Trimming cost V 4 bases and J 5 bases, with 14 bases left between them. The CDR3 extends over 14 amino acids. V usage is TRBV7-9 and J usage is TRBJ2-5; the D is unclear. The receptor comes from a man aged 18 to 29 who had mild COVID-19 (a few samples of this study predate the infection). Cell type and time point are not known. The sequenced sample was PBMCs or a T cell subset sorted from them (not recorded which). CDR3 protein: CASSSRGTKETQYF. CDR3 bases: TGTGCCAGCAGCTCACGAGGTACAAAGGAGACCCAGTACTTC.